A selection of T cell receptor beta chains follows, all from one sample in a study of technical replicates of blood from a few donors. Sequencing was performed with immunoSEQ multiplex PCR; in TCRdb, only in-frame clones are kept and a portion is missing. Found here are over 75,000 clones, around 97% of them singletons; the top ten hold almost 0.3%. Sequences were obtained from T cells isolated from PBMCs. Receptors originate from a human donor in good health. Both conserved end residues are part of each CDR3. The D gene is left open where the match is weak. Clone size appears in some rows only: once, few, many, or a class for an expanded clone.

size | J | V | D | CDR3 | DNA
- | TRBJ1-1 | TRBV9 | - | CASSTYSGRNTEAFF | TGTGCCAGCAGCACCTACTCCGGGAGGAACACTGAAGCTTTCTTT
- | TRBJ2-7 | TRBV6-6 | - | CASSYAGSPEQYF | TGTGCCAGCAGTTACGCAGGGTCCCCCGAGCAGTACTTC
- | TRBJ2-7 | TRBV6-6 | - | CASSSDSSYEQYF | TGTGCCAGCAGTTCGGACAGCTCCTACGAGCAGTACTTC
once | TRBJ2-1 | TRBV19 | - | CASSWTARSYNEQFF | TGTGCCAGTAGTTGGACTGCTCGCTCCTACAATGAGCAGTTCTTC
- | TRBJ2-4 | TRBV19 | - | CASSIVDRAKNIQYF | TGTGCCAGTAGTATAGTGGACAGAGCCAAAAACATTCAGTACTTC
- | TRBJ2-3 | TRBV6-5 | TRBD2 | CASSYYTSGSPDTQYF | TGTGCCAGCAGTTACTACACTAGCGGGAGTCCAGATACGCAGTATTTT
- | TRBJ2-1 | TRBV29-1 | - | CSVEYRLSYNEQFF | TGCAGCGTTGAATACAGGCTCAGCTACAATGAGCAGTTCTTC
- | TRBJ2-7 | TRBV5-6 | TRBD2 | CASSLELAGAFFTYEQYF | TGTGCCAGCAGCTTGGAATTAGCGGGAGCATTTTTTACCTACGAGCAGTACTTC
once | TRBJ1-2 | TRBV6-6 | TRBD1 | CASSPDGTATYTF | TGTGCCAGCAGTCCCGATGGGACAGCCACCTACACCTTC
- | TRBJ1-1 | TRBV11-2 | TRBD1 | CASSMGQLNTEAFF | TGTGCCAGCAGCATGGGACAGCTGAACACTGAAGCTTTCTTT
- | TRBJ2-3 | TRBV7-2 | TRBD2 | CASSSLAGGTDTQYF | TGTGCCAGCAGCTCCTTGGCGGGGGGGACAGATACGCAGTATTTT
- | TRBJ2-2 | TRBV6-5 | - | CASSYLSGTGELFF | TGTGCCAGCAGTTACCTGAGCGGTACCGGGGAGCTGTTTTTT
- | TRBJ2-1 | TRBV14 | - | CASSLAQIISYNEQFF | TGTGCCAGCAGTTTAGCCCAAATCATCTCCTACAATGAGCAGTTCTTC
once | TRBJ2-1 | TRBV7-3 | TRBD2 | CASSLILRLAGVCWFF | TGTGCCAGCAGCTTAATTTTGCGACTAGCGGGAGTATGTTGGTTCTTC
- | TRBJ1-2 | TRBV18 | - | CASSPEWDTNYGYTF | TGTGCCAGCTCACCTGAGTGGGACACCAACTATGGCTACACCTTC
- | TRBJ1-5 | TRBV28 | TRBD1 | CASSPPPGTGKFRPQHF | TGTGCCAGCAGTCCCCCTCCCGGGACAGGGAAGTTCCGGCCCCAGCATTTT
- | TRBJ1-4 | TRBV18 | TRBD1 | CASSTTGVREKLFF | TGTGCCAGCTCAACTACAGGGGTGAGGGAAAAACTGTTTTTT
- | TRBJ1-4 | TRBV7-9 | - | CARNRVKLFF | TGTGCCAGGAACAGGGTGAAACTGTTTTTT
- | TRBJ2-7 | TRBV7-6 | - | CASSSGVGADYEQYF | TGTGCCAGCAGCTCCGGGGTGGGGGCGGACTACGAGCAGTACTTC
- | TRBJ2-5 | TRBV7-9 | - | CASSQITWDTQETQYF | TGTGCCAGCAGCCAAATAACATGGGACACCCAAGAGACCCAGTACTTC
- | TRBJ2-1 | TRBV5-4 | - | CASSGTGAEQFF | TGTGCCAGCAGCGGGACTGGGGCCGAGCAGTTCTTC
- | TRBJ2-7 | TRBV11-2 | TRBD1 | CASSWDSYYEQYF | TGTGCCAGCAGTTGGGACAGCTACTACGAGCAGTACTTC
- | TRBJ1-2 | TRBV27 | - | CASSLKGFAYGYTF | TGTGCCAGCAGTTTAAAGGGGTTCGCCTATGGCTACACCTTC
- | TRBJ1-1 | TRBV6-5 | TRBD1 | CASSGQGGEAFF | TGTGCCAGCAGTGGACAGGGTGGTGAAGCTTTCTTT
- | TRBJ2-2 | TRBV6-5 | TRBD2 | CASIKLAEMNGELFF | TGTGCCAGCATCAAACTAGCGGAAATGAACGGGGAGCTGTTTTTT
- | TRBJ2-3 | TRBV6-5 | - | CASSYSTGVTDTQYF | TGTGCCAGCAGTTACTCGACCGGGGTCACAGATACGCAGTATTTT
- | TRBJ2-3 | TRBV4-3 | - | CASSTQTDTQYF | TGCGCCAGCAGCACCCAGACAGATACGCAGTATTTT
- | TRBJ1-5 | TRBV25-1 | - | CASSGSGNQPQHF | TGTGCCAGCAGTGGGTCAGGGAATCAGCCCCAGCATTTT
- | TRBJ1-2 | TRBV9 | TRBD1 | CASSKQGRADYGYTF | TGTGCCAGCAGTAAACAGGGGCGGGCGGACTATGGCTACACCTTC
few | TRBJ1-1 | TRBV27 | - | CASSFGGNTEAFF | TGTGCCAGCAGTTTCGGGGGGAACACTGAAGCTTTCTTT
- | TRBJ1-5 | TRBV6-1 | - | CASTLDQNRDQPQHF | TGTGCCAGCACCCTAGACCAAAACAGGGATCAGCCCCAGCATTTT
- | TRBJ2-3 | TRBV2 | TRBD2 | CASWPGLAGADTQYF | TGTGCCAGCTGGCCGGGACTAGCGGGAGCAGATACGCAGTATTTT
- | TRBJ2-5 | TRBV7-2 | TRBD1 | CASSLRDSPQETQYF | TGTGCCAGCAGCTTAAGGGACAGCCCGCAAGAGACCCAGTACTTC
once | TRBJ1-5 | TRBV4-1 | - | CASSQDLHRDQPQHF | TGCGCCAGCAGCCAAGATCTCCACAGGGATCAGCCCCAGCATTTT
- | TRBJ2-3 | TRBV14 | TRBD2 | CASSQDWGTSGVTDTQYF | TGTGCCAGCAGCCAAGATTGGGGAACTAGCGGAGTAACAGATACGCAGTATTTT
- | TRBJ1-4 | TRBV4-3 | - | CASSQDWGLWEKLFF | TGCGCCAGCAGCCAAGATTGGGGGCTATGGGAAAAACTGTTTTTT
- | TRBJ1-1 | TRBV13 | - | CASSPPGAFF | TGTGCCAGCAGCCCCCCCGGGGCTTTCTTT
- | TRBJ1-1 | TRBV2 | - | CASSDRGTEAFF | TGTGCCAGCAGTGACAGGGGCACTGAAGCTTTCTTT
- | TRBJ1-5 | TRBV28 | TRBD1 | CASSLTGQSGNQPQHF | TGTGCCAGCAGTTTAACGGGACAGAGTGGCAATCAGCCCCAGCATTTT
once | TRBJ1-1 | TRBV4-2 | - | CASSQAGGMNTEAFF | TGTGCCAGCAGCCAAGCCGGGGGAATGAACACTGAAGCTTTCTTT
- | TRBJ1-2 | TRBV6-6 | - | CASRNHWGYTF | TGTGCCAGCAGAAATCACTGGGGCTACACCTTC
once | TRBJ1-1 | TRBV28 | - | CASKQSGKAEAFF | TGTGCCAGCAAACAATCAGGGAAAGCTGAAGCTTTCTTT
- | TRBJ2-5 | TRBV5-1 | TRBD1 | CASRPGQGVVETQYF | TGCGCCAGCAGGCCGGGACAGGGGGTAGTCGAGACCCAGTACTTC
- | TRBJ2-7 | TRBV5-4 | TRBD2 | CASSLYGRAYEQYF | TGTGCCAGCAGCTTGTACGGGAGGGCCTACGAGCAGTACTTC
- | TRBJ2-5 | TRBV7-9 | TRBD1 | CASSQTGHQETQYF | TGTGCCAGCAGCCAGACAGGGCACCAAGAGACCCAGTACTTC
- | TRBJ1-4 | TRBV6-5 | TRBD1 | CASSSRTGGYEKLFF | TGTGCCAGCTCGAGCAGGACAGGGGGCTATGAAAAACTGTTTTTT
- | TRBJ2-5 | TRBV10-3 | - | CAISGRGIETQYF | TGTGCCATCAGTGGCAGAGGAATAGAGACCCAGTACTTC
- | TRBJ2-2 | TRBV7-2 | - | CASSLEGGFTGELFF | TGTGCCAGCAGCTTAGAAGGGGGATTCACCGGGGAGCTGTTTTTT
- | TRBJ2-7 | TRBV6-4 | TRBD2 | CASSRGLAGAYEQYF | TGTGCCAGCAGTAGAGGACTAGCGGGTGCCTACGAGCAGTACTTC
- | TRBJ2-7 | TRBV6-1 | - | CASRPGFGEQYF | TGTGCCAGCCGACCGGGGTTCGGCGAGCAGTACTTC
once | TRBJ2-7 | TRBV18 | - | CASSPSSGVDEQYF | TGTGCCAGCTCACCATCATCCGGGGTAGACGAGCAGTACTTC
- | TRBJ1-1 | TRBV7-2 | - | CASSLDRVTEAFF | TGTGCCAGCAGCTTAGACAGGGTCACTGAAGCTTTCTTT
- | TRBJ2-7 | TRBV5-5 | - | CASSLIITRDISYEQYF | TGTGCCAGCAGCTTGATAATTACCCGGGACATTTCCTACGAGCAGTACTTC
- | TRBJ1-5 | TRBV10-3 | TRBD1 | CAISESPGTGLYSNQPQHF | TGTGCCATCAGTGAGTCTCCCGGGACAGGACTCTATAGCAATCAGCCCCAGCATTTT
- | TRBJ2-3 | TRBV9 | TRBD2 | CASSAGLTSTDTQYF | TGTGCCAGCAGCGCGGGACTAACGAGCACAGATACGCAGTATTTT